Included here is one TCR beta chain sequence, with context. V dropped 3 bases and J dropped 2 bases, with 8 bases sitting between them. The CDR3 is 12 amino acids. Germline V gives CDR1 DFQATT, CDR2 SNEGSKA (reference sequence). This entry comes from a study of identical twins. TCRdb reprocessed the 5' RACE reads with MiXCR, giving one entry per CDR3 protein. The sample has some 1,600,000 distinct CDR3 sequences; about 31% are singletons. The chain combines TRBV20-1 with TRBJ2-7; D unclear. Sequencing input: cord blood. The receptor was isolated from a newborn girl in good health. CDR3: CSASTVAYEQYF. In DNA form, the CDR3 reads TGCAGTGCTAGTACAGTCGCCTACGAGCAGTACTTC.